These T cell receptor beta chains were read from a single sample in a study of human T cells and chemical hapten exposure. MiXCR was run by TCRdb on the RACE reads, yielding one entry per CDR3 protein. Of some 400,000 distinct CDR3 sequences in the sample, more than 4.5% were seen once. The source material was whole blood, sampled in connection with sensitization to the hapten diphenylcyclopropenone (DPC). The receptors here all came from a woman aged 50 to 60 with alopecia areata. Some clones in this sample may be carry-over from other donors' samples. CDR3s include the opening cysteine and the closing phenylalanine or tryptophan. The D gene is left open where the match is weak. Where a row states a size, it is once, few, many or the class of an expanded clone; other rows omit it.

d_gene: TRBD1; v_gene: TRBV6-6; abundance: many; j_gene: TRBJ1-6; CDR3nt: TGTGCCAGCGTTCGTACCGGGACAGGGGCATTACCCCTCCACTTT; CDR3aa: CASVRTGTGALPLHF
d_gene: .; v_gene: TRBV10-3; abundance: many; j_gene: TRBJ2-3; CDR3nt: TGTGCCACAGCCCGTTCCTCCGGGGCAGATACGCAGTATTTT; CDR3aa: CATARSSGADTQYF
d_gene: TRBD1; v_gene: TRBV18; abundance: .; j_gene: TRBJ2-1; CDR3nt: TGTACCAGCTCACCGGGCAGGGGGACCTACAATGAGCAGTTCTTC; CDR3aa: CTSSPGRGTYNEQFF
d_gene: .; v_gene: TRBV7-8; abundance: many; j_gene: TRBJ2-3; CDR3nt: TGTGCCAGCAGCTTACGCAGGGTGGTCACAGATACGCAGTATTTT; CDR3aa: CASSLRRVVTDTQYF
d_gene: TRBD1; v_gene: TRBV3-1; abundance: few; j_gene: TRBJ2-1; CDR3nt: TGTGCCAGCAGCCGACAGGGGTGGTTAATACGGAATGAGCAGTTCTTC; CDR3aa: CASSRQGWLIRNEQFF
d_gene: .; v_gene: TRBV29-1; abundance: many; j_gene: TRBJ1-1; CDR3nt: TGCAGCGTTGAAGAGCTCAGGGCTGAAGCTTTCTTT; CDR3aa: CSVEELRAEAFF
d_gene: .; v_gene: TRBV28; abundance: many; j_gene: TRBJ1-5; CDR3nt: TGTGCCAGCAGTCTACAGGGAGTGAACAATCAGCCCCAGCATTTT; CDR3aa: CASSLQGVNNQPQHF
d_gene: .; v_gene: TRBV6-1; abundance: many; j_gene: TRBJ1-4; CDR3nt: TGTGCCAGCAGTGAAGGCCTCATTGAAAAACTGTTTTTT; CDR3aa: CASSEGLIEKLFF
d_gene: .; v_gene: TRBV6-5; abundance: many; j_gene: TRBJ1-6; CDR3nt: TGTGCCAGCAGTTACTCGTACAGTTCACCCCTCCACTTT; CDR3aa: CASSYSYSSPLHF
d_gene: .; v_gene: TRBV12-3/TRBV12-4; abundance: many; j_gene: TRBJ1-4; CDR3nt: TGTGCCAGCAGGGGTTACAGGGATAATGAAAAACTGTTTTTT; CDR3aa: CASRGYRDNEKLFF
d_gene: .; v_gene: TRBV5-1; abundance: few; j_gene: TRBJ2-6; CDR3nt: TGCGCCAGCAGCACCTGGACAGGGGTGGCGGGGGGCGGCTCTGGGGCCAACGTCCTGACTTTC; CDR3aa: CASSTWTGVAGGGSGANVLTF
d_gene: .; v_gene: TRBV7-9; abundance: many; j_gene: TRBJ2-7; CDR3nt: TGTGCCAGCAGCCCGCAGGAGAACTCCTACGAGCAGTACTTC; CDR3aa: CASSPQENSYEQYF
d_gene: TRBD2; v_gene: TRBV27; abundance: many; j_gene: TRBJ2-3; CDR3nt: TGTGCCAGCAGTTTATCTGGGACTAGCGGCACCGGATTCTCTAGCACAGATACGCAGTATTTT; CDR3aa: CASSLSGTSGTGFSSTDTQYF
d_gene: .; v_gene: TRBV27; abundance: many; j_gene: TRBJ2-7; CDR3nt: TGTGCCAGCAGCCCGGGGTCCGACGAGCAGTACTTC; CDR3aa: CASSPGSDEQYF
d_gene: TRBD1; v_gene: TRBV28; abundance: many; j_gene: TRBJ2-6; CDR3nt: TGTGCCAGCAGTTATGAGACAGGGCGTTACTCTGGGGCCAACGTCCTGACTTTC; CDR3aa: CASSYETGRYSGANVLTF
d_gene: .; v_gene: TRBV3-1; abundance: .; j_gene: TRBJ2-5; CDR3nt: TGTGCCAGCGGGAAAGGAAAAGAGACCCAGTACTTC; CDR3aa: CASGKGKETQYF
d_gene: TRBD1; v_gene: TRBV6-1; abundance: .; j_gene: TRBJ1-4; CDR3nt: TGTGCCAGCAGGGACGGACAGGGGGCTAATGAAAAACTGTTTTTT; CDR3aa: CASRDGQGANEKLFF
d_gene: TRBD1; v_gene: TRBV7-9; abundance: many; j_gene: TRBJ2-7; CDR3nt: TGTGCCAGCACGGGACAGGCTTCCTACGAGCAGTACTTC; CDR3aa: CASTGQASYEQYF
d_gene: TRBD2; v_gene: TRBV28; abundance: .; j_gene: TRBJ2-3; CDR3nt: TGTGCCAGCTCGATGGCGGTAGCGGGATATACGCAGTATTTT; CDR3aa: CASSMAVAGYTQYF
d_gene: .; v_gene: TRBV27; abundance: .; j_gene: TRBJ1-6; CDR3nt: TGTGCCAGCAGTCCCCAAATGGTTCGGGATTCACCCCTCCACTTT; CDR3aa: CASSPQMVRDSPLHF
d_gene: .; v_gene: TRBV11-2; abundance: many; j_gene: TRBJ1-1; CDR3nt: TGTGCCAGCAGCTTAGTTGCGGCTGAAGCTTTCTTT; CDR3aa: CASSLVAAEAFF